The clone carrying this TCR beta chain has more than one count but fewer than ten. This record belongs to a study of patients and donors after allogeneic stem cell transplantation. Per germline, CDR1 LNHNV and CDR2 YYDKDF (reference sequence). The CDR3 has 15 amino acids. Trimming took off 2 bases at V and 3 bases at J, with 11 bases between the two ends. TCRdb passed the RT-PCR reads through MiXCR, listing each CDR3 protein once. There are about a million distinct CDR3 sequences in the sample; about 20% occur only once, and around 6% lies in the top ten. The chain recombines TRBV15 with TRBJ2-1; D could derive from TRBD1 or TRBD2 (5 bases each). This TCR was recovered from a human donor who was either an allogeneic HSCT recipient or a stem cell or donor lymphocyte infusion donor (not recorded which). It is not recorded whose cells these are; they may come from a transplant donor. Sample: blood, either unsorted or a sorted T cell fraction (not recorded which). The CDR3 loop is CATSRSGTNYNEQFF. CDR3 sequence (DNA): TGTGCCACCAGCAGATCCGGGACGAACTACAATGAGCAGTTCTTC.